Here is one T cell receptor beta chain with its context. What it binds is not known. Germline V lookup: CDR1 SGHAT, CDR2 FQNNGV. The CDR3 is 15 residues long. V was pared by 1 base and J by 1 base, with 2 bases of the junction left unmatched. The record originates from a study of tumor-infiltrating lymphocytes in localized non-small cell lung cancer. Looking at the study overall: Some samples were collected after neoadjuvant chemotherapy; smokers, never-smokers and several histologies were included. From each patient, both tumor and uninvolved lung, non-adjacent to tumor, were sampled. Study outcomes and limitations: Compared with uninvolved lung, tumors showed higher T cell infiltration by TCRbeta sequencing.

TCRdb keeps only in-frame clones here, not all; method: immunoSEQ multiplex PCR. The data hold several thousand clones, with less than 75% observed a single time. This receptor was obtained from a human donor with non-small cell lung cancer. Material: uninvolved lung tissue not adjacent to the tumor. The chain combines TRBV11-2 with TRBJ2-7; 9 bases are shared with TRBD1. CDR3 sequence: CASSLAGQGSYEQYF. The CDR3, as DNA: TGTGCCAGCAGCTTAGCGGGACAGGGTTCCTACGAGCAGTACTTC.